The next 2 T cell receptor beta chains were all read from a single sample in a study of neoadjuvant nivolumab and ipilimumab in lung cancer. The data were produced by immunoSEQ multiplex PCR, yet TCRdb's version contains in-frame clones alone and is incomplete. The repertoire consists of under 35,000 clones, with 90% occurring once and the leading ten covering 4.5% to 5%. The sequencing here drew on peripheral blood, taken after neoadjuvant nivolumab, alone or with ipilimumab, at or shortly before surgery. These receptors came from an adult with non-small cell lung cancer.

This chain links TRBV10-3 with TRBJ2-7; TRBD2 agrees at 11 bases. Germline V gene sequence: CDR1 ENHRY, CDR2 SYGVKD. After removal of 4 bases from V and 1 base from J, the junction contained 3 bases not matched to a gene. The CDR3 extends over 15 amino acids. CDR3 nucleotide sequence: TGTGCCATCAGTGGTAGCGGGGGGGTTTCCTACGAGCAGTACTTC. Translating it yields CAISGSGGVSYEQYF.

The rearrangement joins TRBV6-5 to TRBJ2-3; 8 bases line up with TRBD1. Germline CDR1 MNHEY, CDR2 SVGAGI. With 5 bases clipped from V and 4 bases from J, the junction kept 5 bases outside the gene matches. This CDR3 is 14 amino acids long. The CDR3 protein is CASSRTGWSDTQYF. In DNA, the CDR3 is TGTGCCAGCAGTCGGACAGGGTGGTCAGATACGCAGTATTTT.